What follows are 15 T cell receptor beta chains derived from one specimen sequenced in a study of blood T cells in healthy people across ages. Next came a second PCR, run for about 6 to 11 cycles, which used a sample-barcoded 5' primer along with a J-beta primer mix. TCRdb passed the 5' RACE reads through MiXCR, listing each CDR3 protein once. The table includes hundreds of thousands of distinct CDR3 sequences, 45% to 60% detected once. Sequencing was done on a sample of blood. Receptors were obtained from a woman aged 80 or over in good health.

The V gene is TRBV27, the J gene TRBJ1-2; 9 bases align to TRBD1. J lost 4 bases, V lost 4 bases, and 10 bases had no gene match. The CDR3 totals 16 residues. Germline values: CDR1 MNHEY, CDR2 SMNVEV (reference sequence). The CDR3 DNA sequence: TGTGCCAGCAGTTCGCTAACCGGGACAGGGCTCTATGGCTACACCTTC. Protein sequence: CASSSLTGTGLYGYTF.

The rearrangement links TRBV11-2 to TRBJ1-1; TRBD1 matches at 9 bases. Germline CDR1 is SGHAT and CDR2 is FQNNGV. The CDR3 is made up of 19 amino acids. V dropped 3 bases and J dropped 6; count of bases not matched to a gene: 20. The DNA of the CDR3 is TGTGCCAGCAGCTTTGCCCGGATGAAAGTAGTTGACAGGGGGGCTGAAGCTTTCTTT. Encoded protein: CASSFARMKVVDRGAEAFF.

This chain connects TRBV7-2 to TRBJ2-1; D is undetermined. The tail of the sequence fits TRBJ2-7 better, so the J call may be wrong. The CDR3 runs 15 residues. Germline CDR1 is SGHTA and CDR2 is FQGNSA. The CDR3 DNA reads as TGTGCCAGCAGCTCCCAGTTGAGCTCCTACAATGAGCAGTACTTC. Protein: CASSSQLSSYNEQYF.

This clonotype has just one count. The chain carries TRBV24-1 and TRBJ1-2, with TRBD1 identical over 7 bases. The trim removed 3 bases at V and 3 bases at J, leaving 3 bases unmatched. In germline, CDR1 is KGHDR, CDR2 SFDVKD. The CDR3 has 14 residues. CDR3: CATSDQGEHYGYTF. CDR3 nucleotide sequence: TGTGCCACCAGTGATCAGGGGGAGCACTATGGCTACACCTTC.

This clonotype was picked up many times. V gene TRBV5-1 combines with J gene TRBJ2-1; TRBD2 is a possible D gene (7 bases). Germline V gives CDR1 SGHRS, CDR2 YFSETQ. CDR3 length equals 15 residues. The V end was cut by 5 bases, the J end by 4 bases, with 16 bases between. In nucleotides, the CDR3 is TGCGCCAGCAGTGGGGGGGGCTTCTCTTACAATGAGCAGTTCTTC. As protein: CASSGGGFSYNEQFF.

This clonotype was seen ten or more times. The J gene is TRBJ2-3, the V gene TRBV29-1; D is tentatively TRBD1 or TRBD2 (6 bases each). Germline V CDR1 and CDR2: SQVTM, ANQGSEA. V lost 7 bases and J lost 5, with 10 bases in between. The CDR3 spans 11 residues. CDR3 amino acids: CSGGGGDTQYF. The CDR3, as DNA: TGCAGCGGAGGGGGAGGAGATACGCAGTATTTT.

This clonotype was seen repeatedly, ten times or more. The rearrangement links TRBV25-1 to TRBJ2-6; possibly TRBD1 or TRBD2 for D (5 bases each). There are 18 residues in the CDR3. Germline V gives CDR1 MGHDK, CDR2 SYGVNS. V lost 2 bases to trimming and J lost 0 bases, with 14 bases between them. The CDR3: CASSESQGTSSGANVLTF. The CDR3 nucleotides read TGTGCCAGCAGTGAAAGTCAGGGAACTAGCTCTGGGGCCAACGTCCTGACTTTC.

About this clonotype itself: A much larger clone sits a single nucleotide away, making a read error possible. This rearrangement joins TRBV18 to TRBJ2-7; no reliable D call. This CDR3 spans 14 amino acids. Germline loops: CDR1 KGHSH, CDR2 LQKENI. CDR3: CASSPEAGYYERYF. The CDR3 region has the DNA TGTGCCAGCTCACCAGAAGCTGGATACTACGAGCGGTACTTC.

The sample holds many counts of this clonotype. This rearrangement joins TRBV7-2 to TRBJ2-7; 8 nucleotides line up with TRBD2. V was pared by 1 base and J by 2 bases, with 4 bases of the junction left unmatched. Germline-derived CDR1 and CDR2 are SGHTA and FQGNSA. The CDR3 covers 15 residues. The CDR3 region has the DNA TGTGCCAGCAGCTTAGTGCTAGCGGGCCCCTACGAGCAGTACTTC. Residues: CASSLVLAGPYEQYF.

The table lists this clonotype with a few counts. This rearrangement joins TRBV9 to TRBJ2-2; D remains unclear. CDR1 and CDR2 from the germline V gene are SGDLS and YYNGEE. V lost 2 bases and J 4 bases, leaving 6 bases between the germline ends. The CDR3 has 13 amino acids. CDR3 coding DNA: TGTGCCAGCAGCGTTGAAGCCACCGGGGAGCTGTTTTTT. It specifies CASSVEATGELFF.

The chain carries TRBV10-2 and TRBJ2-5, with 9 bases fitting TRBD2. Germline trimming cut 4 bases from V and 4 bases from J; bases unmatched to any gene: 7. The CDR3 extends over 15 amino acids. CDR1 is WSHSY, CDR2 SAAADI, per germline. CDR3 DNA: TGCGCCAGCAGTGGCGGACTAGCGTATCCAGAGACCCAGTACTTC. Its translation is CASSGGLAYPETQYF.

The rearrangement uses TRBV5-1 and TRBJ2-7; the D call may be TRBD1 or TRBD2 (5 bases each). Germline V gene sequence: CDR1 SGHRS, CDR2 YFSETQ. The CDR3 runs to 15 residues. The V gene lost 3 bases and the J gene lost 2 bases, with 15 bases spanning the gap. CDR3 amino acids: CASSSMGTGTYEQYF. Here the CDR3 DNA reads TGCGCCAGCAGCTCCATGGGGACGGGGACCTACGAGCAGTACTTC.

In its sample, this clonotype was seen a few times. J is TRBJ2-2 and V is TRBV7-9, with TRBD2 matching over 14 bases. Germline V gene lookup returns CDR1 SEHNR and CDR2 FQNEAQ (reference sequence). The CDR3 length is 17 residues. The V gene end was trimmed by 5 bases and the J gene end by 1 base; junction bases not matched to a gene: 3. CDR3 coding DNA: TGTGCCAGCAGCCCGACTAGCGGGAGGGAGAACACCGGGGAGCTGTTTTTT. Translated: CASSPTSGRENTGELFF.

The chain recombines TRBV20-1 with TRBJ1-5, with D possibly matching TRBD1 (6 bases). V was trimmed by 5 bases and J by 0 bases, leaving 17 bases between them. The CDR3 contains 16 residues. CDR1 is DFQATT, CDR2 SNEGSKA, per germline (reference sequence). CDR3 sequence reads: CSAFPPGHPSNQPQHF. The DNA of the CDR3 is TGCAGTGCTTTCCCCCCGGGACATCCTAGCAATCAGCCCCAGCATTTT.

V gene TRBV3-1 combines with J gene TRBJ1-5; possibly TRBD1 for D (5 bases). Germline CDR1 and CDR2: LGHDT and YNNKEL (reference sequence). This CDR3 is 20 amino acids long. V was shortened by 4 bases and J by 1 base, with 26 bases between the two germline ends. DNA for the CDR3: TGTGCCAGCAGCCGCAGACCCTTTGCCCCATCTCAGGGAAGCAATCAGCCCCAGCATTTT. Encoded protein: CASSRRPFAPSQGSNQPQHF. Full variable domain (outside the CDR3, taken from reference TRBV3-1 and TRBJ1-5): DTAVSQTPKYLVTQMGNDKSIKCEQNLGHDTMYWYKQDSKKFLKIMFSYNNKELIINETVPNRFSPKSPDKAHLNLHINSLELGDSAVYFCASSRRPFAPSQGSNQPQHFGDGTRLSIL.